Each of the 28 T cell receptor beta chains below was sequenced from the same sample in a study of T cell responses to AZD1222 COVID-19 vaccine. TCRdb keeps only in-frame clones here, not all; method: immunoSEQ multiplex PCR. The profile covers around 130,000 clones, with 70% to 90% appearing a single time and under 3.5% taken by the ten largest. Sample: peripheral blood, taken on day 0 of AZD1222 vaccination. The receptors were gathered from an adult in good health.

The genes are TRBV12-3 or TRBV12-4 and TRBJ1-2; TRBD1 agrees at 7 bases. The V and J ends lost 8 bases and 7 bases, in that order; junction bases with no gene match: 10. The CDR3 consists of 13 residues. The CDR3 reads CASGRQGAAGYTF. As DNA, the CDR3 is TGTGCCAGCGGCCGACAGGGCGCTGCTGGCTACACCTTC.

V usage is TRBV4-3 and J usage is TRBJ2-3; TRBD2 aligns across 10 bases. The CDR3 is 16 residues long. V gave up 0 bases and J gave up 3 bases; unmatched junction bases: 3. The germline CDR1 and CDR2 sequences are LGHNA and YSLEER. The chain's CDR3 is CASSQELAGITDTQYF. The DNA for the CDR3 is TGCGCCAGCAGCCAAGAACTAGCGGGAATTACAGATACGCAGTATTTT.

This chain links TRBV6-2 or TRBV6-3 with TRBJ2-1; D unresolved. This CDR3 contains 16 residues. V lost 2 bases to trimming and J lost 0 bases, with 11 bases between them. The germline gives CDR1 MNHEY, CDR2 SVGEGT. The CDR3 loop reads CASSYVLSSSYNEQFF. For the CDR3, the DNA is TGTGCCAGCAGTTACGTACTATCGTCCTCCTACAATGAGCAGTTCTTC.

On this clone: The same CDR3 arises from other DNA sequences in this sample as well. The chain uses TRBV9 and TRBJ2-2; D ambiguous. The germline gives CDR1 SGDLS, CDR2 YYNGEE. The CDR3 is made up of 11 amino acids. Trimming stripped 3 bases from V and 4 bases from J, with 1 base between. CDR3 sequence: CASSGTGELFF. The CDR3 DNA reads TGTGCCAGCAGCGGCACCGGGGAGCTGTTTTTT. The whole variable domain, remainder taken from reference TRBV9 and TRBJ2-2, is DSGVTQTPKHLITATGQRVTLRCSPRSGDLSVYWYQQSLDQGLQFLIQYYNGEERAKGNILERFSAQQFPDLHSELNLSSLELGDSALYFCASSGTGELFFGEGSRLTVL.

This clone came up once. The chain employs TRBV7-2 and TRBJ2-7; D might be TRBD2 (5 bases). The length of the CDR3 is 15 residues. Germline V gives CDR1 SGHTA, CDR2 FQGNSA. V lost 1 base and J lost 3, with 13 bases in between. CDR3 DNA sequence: TGTGCCAGCAGCTTAGGGCAGGCGGGCTACTACGAGCAGTACTTC. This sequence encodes CASSLGQAGYYEQYF.

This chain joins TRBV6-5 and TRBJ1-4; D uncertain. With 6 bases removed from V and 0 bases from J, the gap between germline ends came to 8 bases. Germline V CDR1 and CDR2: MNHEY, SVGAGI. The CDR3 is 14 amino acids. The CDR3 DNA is TGTGCCAGCAGCTCGGCAGCAACTAATGAAAAACTGTTTTTT. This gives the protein CASSSAATNEKLFF.

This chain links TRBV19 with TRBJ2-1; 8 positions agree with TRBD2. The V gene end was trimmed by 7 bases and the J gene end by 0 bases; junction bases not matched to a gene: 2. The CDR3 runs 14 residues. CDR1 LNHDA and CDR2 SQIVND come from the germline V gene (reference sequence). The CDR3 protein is CASKAGASYNEQFF. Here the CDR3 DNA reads TGTGCCAGTAAAGCGGGAGCCTCCTACAATGAGCAGTTCTTC.

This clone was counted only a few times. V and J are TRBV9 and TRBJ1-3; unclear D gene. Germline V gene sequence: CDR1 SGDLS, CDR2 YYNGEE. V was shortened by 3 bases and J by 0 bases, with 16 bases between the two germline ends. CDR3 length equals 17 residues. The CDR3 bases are TGTGCCAGCAGCGCAGGCCGACCCCCTCTCTCTGGAAACACCATATATTTT. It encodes CASSAGRPPLSGNTIYF.

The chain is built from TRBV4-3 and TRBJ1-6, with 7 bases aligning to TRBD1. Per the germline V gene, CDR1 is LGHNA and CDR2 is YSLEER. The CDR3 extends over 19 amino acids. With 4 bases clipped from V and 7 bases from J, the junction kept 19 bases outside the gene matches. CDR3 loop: CASSRTTTTGSTANSPLHF. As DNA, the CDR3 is TGCGCCAGCAGCCGCACCACCACGACAGGGTCTACCGCAAATTCACCCCTCCACTTT.

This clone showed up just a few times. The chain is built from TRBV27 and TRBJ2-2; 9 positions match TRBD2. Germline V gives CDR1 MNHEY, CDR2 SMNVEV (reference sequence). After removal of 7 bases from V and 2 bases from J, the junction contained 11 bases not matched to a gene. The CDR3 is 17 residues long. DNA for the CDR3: TGTGCCAGCACCAAATCCCGACTAGCGGTTAACACCGGGGAGCTGTTTTTT. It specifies CASTKSRLAVNTGELFF.

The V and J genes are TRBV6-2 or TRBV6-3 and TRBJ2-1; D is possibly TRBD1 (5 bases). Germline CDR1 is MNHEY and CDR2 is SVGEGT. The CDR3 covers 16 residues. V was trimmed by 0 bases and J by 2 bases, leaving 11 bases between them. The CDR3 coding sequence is TGTGCCAGCAGTTACTCGGGGCAGGCCACCTACAATGAGCAGTTCTTC. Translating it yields CASSYSGQATYNEQFF.

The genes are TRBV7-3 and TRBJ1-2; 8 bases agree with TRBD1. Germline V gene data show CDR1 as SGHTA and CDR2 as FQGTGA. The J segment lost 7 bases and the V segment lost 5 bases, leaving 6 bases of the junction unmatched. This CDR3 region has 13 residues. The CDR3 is CASSETGGSGYTF. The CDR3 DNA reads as TGTGCCAGCAGCGAAACAGGGGGTAGTGGCTACACCTTC.

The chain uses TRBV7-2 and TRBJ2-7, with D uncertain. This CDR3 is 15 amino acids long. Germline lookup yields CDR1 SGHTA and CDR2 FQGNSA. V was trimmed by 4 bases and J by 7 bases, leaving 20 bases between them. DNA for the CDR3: TGTGCCAGCAGCTGGACCGGCTCCATGAGTGGGGAGCAGTACTTC. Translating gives CASSWTGSMSGEQYF. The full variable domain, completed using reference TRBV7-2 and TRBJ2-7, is GAGVSQSPSNKVTEKGKDVELRCDPISGHTALYWYRQSLGQGLEFLIYFQGNSAPDKSGLPSDRFSAERTGGSVSTLTIQRTQQEDSAVYLCASSWTGSMSGEQYFGPGTRLTVT.

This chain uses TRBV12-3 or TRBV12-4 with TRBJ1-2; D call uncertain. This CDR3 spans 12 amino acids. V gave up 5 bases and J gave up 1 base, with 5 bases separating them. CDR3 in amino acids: CASSQDNYGYTF. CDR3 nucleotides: TGTGCCAGCAGTCAGGATAACTATGGCTACACCTTC.

CDR3 DNA sequence: TGTGCCAGCAGCGGCGAAAAACTGTTTTTT. Translated, it gives CASSGEKLFF. The chain combines TRBV9 with TRBJ1-4, with no clear D. V was shortened by 3 bases and J by 8 bases, with 2 bases between the two germline ends. In germline, CDR1 is SGDLS, CDR2 YYNGEE. The CDR3 spans 10 residues.

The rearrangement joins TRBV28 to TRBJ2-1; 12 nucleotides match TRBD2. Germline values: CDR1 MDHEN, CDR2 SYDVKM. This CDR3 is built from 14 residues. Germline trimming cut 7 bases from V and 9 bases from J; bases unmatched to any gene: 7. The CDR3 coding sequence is TGTGCCAGCACAAGTGCTAGCGGGAGGGGTGAGCAGTTCTTC. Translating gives CASTSASGRGEQFF.

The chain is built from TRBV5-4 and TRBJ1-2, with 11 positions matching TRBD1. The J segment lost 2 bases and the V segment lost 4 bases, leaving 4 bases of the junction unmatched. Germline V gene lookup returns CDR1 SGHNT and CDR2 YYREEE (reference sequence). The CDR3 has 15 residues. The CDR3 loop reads CASSQGTGGNYGYTF. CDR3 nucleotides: TGTGCCAGCAGCCAAGGGACAGGGGGGAACTATGGCTACACCTTC.

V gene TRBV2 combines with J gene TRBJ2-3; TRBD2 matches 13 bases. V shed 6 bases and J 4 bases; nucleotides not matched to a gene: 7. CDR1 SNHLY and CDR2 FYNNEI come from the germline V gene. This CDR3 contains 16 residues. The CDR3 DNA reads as TGTGCCAGCAGGGCCCGGACTAGCGGGAGAGCAGATACGCAGTATTTT. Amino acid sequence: CASRARTSGRADTQYF.

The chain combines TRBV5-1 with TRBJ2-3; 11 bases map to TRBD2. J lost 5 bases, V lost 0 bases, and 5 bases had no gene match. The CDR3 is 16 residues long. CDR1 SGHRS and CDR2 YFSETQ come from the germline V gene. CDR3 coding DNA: TGCGCCAGCAGCTTGGGAACTAGCGGGAGTAGAGATACGCAGTATTTT. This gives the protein CASSLGTSGSRDTQYF.

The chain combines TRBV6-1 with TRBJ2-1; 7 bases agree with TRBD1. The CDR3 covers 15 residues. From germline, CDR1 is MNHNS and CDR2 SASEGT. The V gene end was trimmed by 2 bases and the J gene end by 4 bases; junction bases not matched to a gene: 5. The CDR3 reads CASSESQGMYNEQFF. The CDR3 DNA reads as TGTGCCAGCAGTGAATCACAGGGGATGTACAATGAGCAGTTCTTC.

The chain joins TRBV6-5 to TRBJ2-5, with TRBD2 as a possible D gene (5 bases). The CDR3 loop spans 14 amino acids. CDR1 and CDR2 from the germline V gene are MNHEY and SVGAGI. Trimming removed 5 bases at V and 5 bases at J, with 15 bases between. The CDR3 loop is CASSNGKLLETQYF. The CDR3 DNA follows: TGTGCCAGCAGTAACGGGAAGTTGTTGGAGACCCAGTACTTC.

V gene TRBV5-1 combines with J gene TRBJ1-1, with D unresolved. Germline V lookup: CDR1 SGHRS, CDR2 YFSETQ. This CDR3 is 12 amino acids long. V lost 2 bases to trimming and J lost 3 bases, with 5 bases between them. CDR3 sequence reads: CASSLQDTEAFF. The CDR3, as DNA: TGCGCCAGCAGCTTACAAGACACTGAAGCTTTCTTT.

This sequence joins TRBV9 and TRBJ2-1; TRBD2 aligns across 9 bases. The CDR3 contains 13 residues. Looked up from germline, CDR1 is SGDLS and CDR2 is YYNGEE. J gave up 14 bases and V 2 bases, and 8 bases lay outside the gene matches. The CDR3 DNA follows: TGTGCCAGCAGCGTTCTTAGCGGGAGCGCAGAGTTCTTC. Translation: CASSVLSGSAEFF.

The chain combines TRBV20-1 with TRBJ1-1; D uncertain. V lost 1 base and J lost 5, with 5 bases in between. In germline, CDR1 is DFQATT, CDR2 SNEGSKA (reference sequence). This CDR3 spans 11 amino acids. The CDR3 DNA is TGCAGTGCTAGAGTGGGAACTGAAGCTTTCTTT. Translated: CSARVGTEAFF.

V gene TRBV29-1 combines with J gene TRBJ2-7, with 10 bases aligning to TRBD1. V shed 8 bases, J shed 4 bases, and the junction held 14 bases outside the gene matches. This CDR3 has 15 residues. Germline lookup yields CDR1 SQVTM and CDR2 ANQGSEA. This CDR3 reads CSFLPGQGSRYEQYF. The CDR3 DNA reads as TGCAGCTTTCTCCCGGGACAGGGGAGTCGGTACGAGCAGTACTTC.

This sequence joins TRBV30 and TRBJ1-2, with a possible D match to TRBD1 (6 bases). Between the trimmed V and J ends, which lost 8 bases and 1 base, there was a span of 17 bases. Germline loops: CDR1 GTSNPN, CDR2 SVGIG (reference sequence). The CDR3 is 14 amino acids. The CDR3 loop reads CARHGTRSNYGYTF. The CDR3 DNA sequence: TGTGCCCGCCACGGGACACGAAGTAACTATGGCTACACCTTC.

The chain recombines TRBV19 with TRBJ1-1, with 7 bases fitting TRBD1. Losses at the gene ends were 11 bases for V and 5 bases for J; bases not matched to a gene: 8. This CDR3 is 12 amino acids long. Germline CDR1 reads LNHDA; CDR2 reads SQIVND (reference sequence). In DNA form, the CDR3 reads TGTGCCGCCCGGGGCAGGGGGACTGAAGCTTTCTTT. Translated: CAARGRGTEAFF. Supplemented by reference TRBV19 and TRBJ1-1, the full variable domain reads DGGITQSPKYLFRKEGQNVTLSCEQNLNHDAMYWYRQDPGQGLRLIYYSQIVNDFQKGDIAEGYSVSREKKESFPLTVTSAQKNPTAFYLCAARGRGTEAFFGQGTRLTVV.

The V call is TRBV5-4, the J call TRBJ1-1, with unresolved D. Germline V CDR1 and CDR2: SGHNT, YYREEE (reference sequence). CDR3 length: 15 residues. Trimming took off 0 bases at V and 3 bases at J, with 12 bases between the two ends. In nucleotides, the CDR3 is TGTGCCAGCAGCTTGGCAATTTCGCAGGACACTGAAGCTTTCTTT. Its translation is CASSLAISQDTEAFF.